These 20 T cell receptor beta chains were sequenced from one sample in a study of T-cell reconstitution after alpha-beta-depleted transplantation in children. The authors prepared the TCRbeta library with unique molecular identifiers. TCRdb passed the PCR reads through MiXCR, listing each CDR3 protein once. The sample has about 510,000 distinct CDR3 sequences, approximately 10% seen once. The input for sequencing was PBMCs, mostly from graft donor cells, taken 180 days after TCRalphabeta/CD19-depleted stem cell transplant. The receptors come from a female patient aged 2-15 years who had a stem cell transplant for aplastic anemia, so the T cells may come from the graft donor.

Ten or more counts support this clonotype. V and J are TRBV7-2 and TRBJ2-5; 9 bases map to TRBD1. The germline CDR1 and CDR2 sequences are SGHTA and FQGNSA. Losses at the gene ends were 8 bases for V and 0 bases for J; bases not matched to a gene: 7. This CDR3 comprises 15 residues. CDR3 region: CASFLWTGDQETQYF. DNA for the CDR3: TGTGCCAGCTTCCTATGGACAGGGGACCAAGAGACCCAGTACTTC.

This sequence joins TRBV27 and TRBJ2-2; D assignment may be TRBD1 or TRBD2 (5 bases each). The germline V and J ends were trimmed by 8 bases and 7 bases, with 20 bases remaining between them. The CDR3 contains 15 residues. CDR1 MNHEY and CDR2 SMNVEV come from the germline V gene (reference sequence). CDR3 region: CASRSTGARGGELFF. CDR3 nucleotides: TGTGCCAGCCGTTCAACAGGCGCCCGGGGCGGGGAGCTGTTTTTT.

This clonotype was observed a handful of times. The V call is TRBV11-2, the J call TRBJ2-7; D could derive from TRBD1 or TRBD2 (6 bases each). Trimming left V 3 bases short and J 0 bases short, with 12 bases between. The CDR3 runs to 15 residues. From germline, CDR1 is SGHAT and CDR2 FQNNGV. The CDR3 region is CASSLGGLSSYEQYV. CDR3 in DNA: TGTGCCAGCAGCTTGGGGGGCCTCAGCTCCTACGAGCAGTACGTC.

The chain joins TRBV9 to TRBJ2-7; D uncertain. Germline V lookup: CDR1 SGDLS, CDR2 YYNGEE. V was trimmed by 0 bases and J by 6 bases, leaving 10 bases between them. The CDR3 totals 13 residues. The chain's CDR3 is CASSVEGFGEQYF. The CDR3 nucleotides are TGTGCCAGCAGCGTAGAAGGTTTCGGCGAGCAGTACTTC.

In its sample, this clonotype was seen a few times. The V and J genes are TRBV6-5 and TRBJ2-1; D ambiguous. Trimming stripped 0 bases from V and 10 bases from J, with 13 bases between. CDR1 is MNHEY and CDR2 is SVGAGI in the germline V gene. This CDR3 region has 14 residues. CDR3 amino acids: CASSYSRPGYEQFF. In nucleotides, the CDR3 is TGTGCCAGCAGTTACTCGAGACCCGGGTACGAGCAGTTCTTC.

This clonotype is a singleton in its sample. The rearrangement joins TRBV6-5 to TRBJ1-2, with D tentatively TRBD1 (5 bases). V was shortened by 2 bases and J by 4 bases, with 14 bases between the two germline ends. CDR1 MNHEY and CDR2 SVGAGI come from the germline V gene. There are 15 residues in the CDR3. The CDR3 nucleotides are TGTGCCAGCAGTTACGCGCAGGGTGGTAGCTATGGCTACACCTTC. It yields the protein CASSYAQGGSYGYTF.

This clonotype was detected only a few times. The J gene is TRBJ2-7, the V gene TRBV2; D remains ambiguous. Trimming took off 6 bases at V and 3 bases at J, with 15 bases between the two ends. CDR1 SNHLY and CDR2 FYNNEI come from the germline V gene. The CDR3 totals 14 residues. The CDR3 sequence is CASRGPTLGYEQYF. For the CDR3, the DNA is TGTGCCAGCAGAGGTCCAACCCTTGGCTACGAGCAGTACTTC.

This clonotype occurred a few times. Because the CDR3's place on the DNA is in doubt, the DNA is left out and the CDR3 is given as listed by TCRdb. V is TRBV7-5 and J is TRBJ2-2; TRBD1, the table's D call, was not compared with the DNA. TRBV7-5 is annotated as a pseudogene. The CDR3 is 18 residues long, counting both termini. This chain's CDR3 is CISVPEAPQGLGTGELFF.

The chain is built from TRBV7-8 and TRBJ1-3; D remains unclear. V lost 5 bases to trimming and J lost 4 bases, with 12 bases between them. This CDR3 region has 14 residues. Germline CDR1 SGHVS, CDR2 FQNEAQ. Here the CDR3 reads CASSPRGIGNTIYF. CDR3 DNA sequence: TGTGCCAGCAGCCCCCGAGGGATCGGAAACACCATATATTTT.

This clonotype was observed a few times. The chain joins TRBV12-3 or TRBV12-4 to TRBJ2-2; D is undetermined. The V gene lost 3 bases and the J gene lost 4 bases, with 9 bases spanning the gap. This CDR3 is built from 14 residues. In DNA, the CDR3 is TGTGCCAGCAGTTTGGTTCAGAGCACCGGGGAGCTGTTTTTT. Translation: CASSLVQSTGELFF.

The chain employs TRBV10-3 and TRBJ2-1; the D gene is possibly TRBD2 (6 bases). CDR1 and CDR2 (germline): ENHRY, SYGVKD. CDR3 size: 14 residues. Deletions cut 8 bases from V and 1 base from J, with 12 bases between. As DNA, the CDR3 is TGTGCCATCGGGAGGCGGGAATCCTACAATGAGCAGTTCTTC. This gives the protein CAIGRRESYNEQFF.

This clonotype was observed a handful of times. The V gene is TRBV7-8, the J gene TRBJ2-7; 14 bases fit TRBD2. The CDR3 is 16 residues long. Unmatched junction bases numbered 5, after V lost 5 bases and J lost 2 bases. Germline assignment: CDR1 SGHVS and CDR2 FQNEAQ. DNA for the CDR3: TGTGCCAGCAGCGGCGGACTAGCGGGAGGCGCCTACGAGCAGTACGTC. This gives the protein CASSGGLAGGAYEQYV.

In its sample, this clonotype was seen many times. The chain links TRBV7-2 to TRBJ1-3; D perhaps matches TRBD1 (6 bases). The germline CDR1 and CDR2 sequences are SGHTA and FQGNSA. Deletions cut 0 bases from V and 5 bases from J, with 11 bases between. This CDR3 spans 15 amino acids. The CDR3 nucleotides are TGTGCCAGCAGCTTAGCGACAGGTGCCCGAAACACCATATATTTT. This codes for CASSLATGARNTIYF. The complete variable domain, with remaining parts taken from reference TRBV7-2 and TRBJ1-3, reads GAGVSQSPSNKVTEKGKDVELRCDPISGHTALYWYRQSLGQGLEFLIYFQGNSAPDKSGLPSDRFSAERTGGSVSTLTIQRTQQEDSAVYLCASSLATGARNTIYFGEGSWLTVV.

V gene TRBV10-3 combines with J gene TRBJ2-3, with 7 bases lining up with TRBD2. This CDR3 has 15 residues. The junction had 8 bases not matched to a gene; V was cut back by 8 bases and J by 0 bases. CDR1 and CDR2 from the germline V gene are ENHRY and SYGVKD. Here the CDR3 reads CAISASGDSTDTQYF. The CDR3 region has the DNA TGTGCCATCTCGGCCAGCGGGGATAGCACAGATACGCAGTATTTT.

This clonotype was counted between two and nine times. The genes are TRBV5-5 and TRBJ2-7; TRBD1 aligns across 12 bases. The CDR3 consists of 15 residues. V was clipped by 4 bases and J by 4 bases; unmatched bases: 6. The germline V gene encodes CDR1 SGHKS and CDR2 YYEKEE (reference sequence). The CDR3 sequence is CASSLGQGASYEQYV. CDR3 nucleotide sequence: TGTGCCAGCAGCCTGGGACAGGGGGCGTCGTACGAGCAGTACGTC.

V is TRBV4-2 and J is TRBJ1-5, with D possibly matching TRBD1 (6 bases). V was shortened by 1 base and J by 3 bases, with 10 bases between the two germline ends. Per the germline V gene, CDR1 is LGHNA and CDR2 is YNFKEQ. This CDR3 contains 15 residues. The DNA for the CDR3 is TGTGCCAGCAGCCAAGGACAGGCCCTCAATCAGCCCCAGCATTTT. Protein product: CASSQGQALNQPQHF.

This clonotype was counted a few times. The chain uses TRBV5-1 and TRBJ2-7; 9 bases fit TRBD1. This CDR3 has 14 residues. Germline CDR1 and CDR2: SGHRS and YFSETQ. V lost 0 bases and J lost 3; bases outside the gene matches: 1. The DNA for the CDR3 is TGCGCCAGCAGCTTGGTGACAGGGGGCTACGAGCAGTACGTC. Translated: CASSLVTGGYEQYV.

V gene TRBV12-3 or TRBV12-4 combines with J gene TRBJ2-1; 7 bases map to TRBD2. This CDR3 region has 11 residues. Trimming at V came to 8 bases and at J to 14 bases, leaving 9 bases not matched to a gene. The CDR3, as DNA: TGTGCCAGCCAATCCGGGGGGAGGGAGTTCTTC. This codes for CASQSGGREFF.

There are a few counts of this clonotype. J is TRBJ2-3 and V is TRBV7-2; TRBD2 is a possible D gene (6 bases). Germline V gives CDR1 SGHTA, CDR2 FQGNSA. Trimming took off 7 bases at V and 8 bases at J, with 13 bases between the two ends. This CDR3 spans 12 amino acids. The CDR3 bases are TGTGCCAGCACCCTAGGGGACTTTACGCAGTATTTT. Translation: CASTLGDFTQYF. The whole variable domain, filled in from reference TRBV7-2 and TRBJ2-3, reads GAGVSQSPSNKVTEKGKDVELRCDPISGHTALYWYRQSLGQGLEFLIYFQGNSAPDKSGLPSDRFSAERTGGSVSTLTIQRTQQEDSAVYLCASTLGDFTQYFGPGTRLTVL.

The chain couples TRBV12-3 or TRBV12-4 to TRBJ2-7; D not certain. The ends were cut back, 3 bases at V and 2 bases at J, with 26 bases in the middle. The CDR3 is 19 amino acids. CDR3 in amino acids: CASSFPLPPGYNGTYEQYF. The CDR3 DNA sequence: TGTGCCAGCAGTTTCCCTCTTCCCCCTGGGTACAATGGGACCTACGAGCAGTACTTC.